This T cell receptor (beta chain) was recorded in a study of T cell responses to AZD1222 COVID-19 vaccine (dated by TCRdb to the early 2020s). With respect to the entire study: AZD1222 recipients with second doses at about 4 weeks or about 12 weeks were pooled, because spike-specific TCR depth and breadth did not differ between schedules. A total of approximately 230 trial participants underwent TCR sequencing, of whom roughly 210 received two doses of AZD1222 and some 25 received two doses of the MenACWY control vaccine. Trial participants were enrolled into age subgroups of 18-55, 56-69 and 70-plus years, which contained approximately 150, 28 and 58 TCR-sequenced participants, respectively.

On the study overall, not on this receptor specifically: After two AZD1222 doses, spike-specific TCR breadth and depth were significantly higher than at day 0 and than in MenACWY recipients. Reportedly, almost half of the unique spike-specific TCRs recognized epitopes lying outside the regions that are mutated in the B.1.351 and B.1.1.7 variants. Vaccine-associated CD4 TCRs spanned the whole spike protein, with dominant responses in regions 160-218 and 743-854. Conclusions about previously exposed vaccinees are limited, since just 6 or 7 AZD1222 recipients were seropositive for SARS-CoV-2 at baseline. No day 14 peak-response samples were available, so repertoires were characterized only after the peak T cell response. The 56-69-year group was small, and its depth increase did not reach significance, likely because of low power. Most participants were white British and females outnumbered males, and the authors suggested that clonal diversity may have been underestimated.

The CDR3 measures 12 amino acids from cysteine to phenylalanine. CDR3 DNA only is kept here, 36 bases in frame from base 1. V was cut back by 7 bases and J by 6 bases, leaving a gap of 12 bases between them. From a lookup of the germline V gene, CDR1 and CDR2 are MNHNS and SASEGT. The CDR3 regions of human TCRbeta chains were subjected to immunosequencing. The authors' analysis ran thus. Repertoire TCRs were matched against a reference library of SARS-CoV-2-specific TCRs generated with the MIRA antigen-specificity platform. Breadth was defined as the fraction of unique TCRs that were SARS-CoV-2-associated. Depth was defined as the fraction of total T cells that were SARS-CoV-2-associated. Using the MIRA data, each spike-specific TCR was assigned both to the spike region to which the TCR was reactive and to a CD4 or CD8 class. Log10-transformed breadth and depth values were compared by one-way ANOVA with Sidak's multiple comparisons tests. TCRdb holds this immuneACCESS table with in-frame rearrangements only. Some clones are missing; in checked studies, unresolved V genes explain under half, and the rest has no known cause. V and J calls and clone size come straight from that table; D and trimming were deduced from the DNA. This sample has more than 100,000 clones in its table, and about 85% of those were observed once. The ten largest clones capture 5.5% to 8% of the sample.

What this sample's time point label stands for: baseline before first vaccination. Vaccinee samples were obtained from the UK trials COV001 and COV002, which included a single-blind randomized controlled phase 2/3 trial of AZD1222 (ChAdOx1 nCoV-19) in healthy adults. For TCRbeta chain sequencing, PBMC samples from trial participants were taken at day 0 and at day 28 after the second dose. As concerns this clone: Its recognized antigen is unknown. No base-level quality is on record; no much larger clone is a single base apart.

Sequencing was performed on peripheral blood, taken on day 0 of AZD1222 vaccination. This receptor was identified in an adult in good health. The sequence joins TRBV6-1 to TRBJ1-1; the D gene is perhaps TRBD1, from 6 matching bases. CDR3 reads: CASISAGAEAFF. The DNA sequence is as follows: TGTGCCAGCATCTCCGCAGGGGCTGAAGCTTTCTTT.